A single sample is the source of the 8 T cell receptor beta chains below, sequenced in a study of cytomegalovirus exposure and HLA in healthy donors. Sequencing used immunoSEQ multiplex PCR; TCRdb keeps in-frame clones, though not all of them. The table has approximately 170,000 clones, less than 85% seen once; the top ten hold approximately 15%. Sequences were obtained from PBMCs. Source of these receptors: a man aged 18 to 30 in good health and CMV-seropositive.

The chain links TRBV4-1 to TRBJ1-1; D is unclear. CDR1 and CDR2 (germline): MGHRA, YSYEKL. Trimming shortened V by 0 bases and J by 4 bases, and 15 bases separated the two germline ends. There are 16 residues in the CDR3. This CDR3 is CASSQDPPGSATEAFF. The CDR3, as DNA: TGCGCCAGCAGCCAAGATCCCCCCGGGTCGGCCACTGAAGCTTTCTTT.

V gene TRBV13 combines with J gene TRBJ2-5; 9 bases agree with TRBD1. The CDR3 totals 13 residues. CDR1 is PRHDT and CDR2 is FYEKMQ in the germline V gene (reference sequence). V lost 8 bases to trimming and J lost 4 bases; unmatched junction nucleotides: 5. For the CDR3, the DNA is TGTGCCAGCGGCACAGGGGGCCGAGAGACCCAGTACTTC. The encoded protein is CASGTGGRETQYF.

In the case of this clone: Other DNA sequences from this sample encode an identical CDR3 as well. The rearrangement uses TRBV2 and TRBJ2-2; D ambiguous. Trimming took off 0 bases at V and 7 bases at J, with 6 bases between the two ends. The CDR3 loop spans 13 amino acids. Looked up from germline, CDR1 is SNHLY and CDR2 is FYNNEI. The CDR3 is CASSEAGSGELFF. CDR3 coding DNA: TGTGCCAGCAGTGAAGCGGGCAGCGGGGAGCTGTTTTTT. Together with reference TRBV2 and TRBJ2-2, the CDR3 gives the full variable domain: EPEVTQTPSHQVTQMGQEVILRCVPISNHLYFYWYRQILGQKVEFLVSFYNNEISEKSEIFDDQFSVERPDGSNFTLKIRSTKLEDSAMYFCASSEAGSGELFFGEGSRLTVL.

This clone was seen once. V usage is TRBV29-1 and J usage is TRBJ2-7; D remains unclear. The CDR3 extends over 14 amino acids. V was trimmed by 0 bases and J by 2 bases, leaving 11 bases between them. The germline CDR1 and CDR2 sequences are SQVTM and ANQGSEA. This CDR3 reads CSVEEQTATYEQYF. The CDR3 DNA sequence: TGCAGCGTTGAAGAGCAAACAGCTACCTACGAGCAGTACTTC.

The chain recombines TRBV19 with TRBJ1-1; D gene uncertain. V was clipped by 0 bases and J by 4 bases, with 15 bases between them. The length of the CDR3 is 16 residues. The germline gives CDR1 LNHDA, CDR2 SQIVND (reference sequence). As DNA, the CDR3 is TGTGCCAGTAGTATAGATCACTGGGAGGCGTTCACTGAAGCTTTCTTT. Translating it yields CASSIDHWEAFTEAFF.

The V and J genes are TRBV9 and TRBJ2-2; D gene ambiguous. Germline assignment: CDR1 SGDLS and CDR2 YYNGEE. This CDR3 is 14 amino acids long. The V end lost 3 bases, the J end lost 0 bases, and 6 bases lay between the germline ends. The CDR3 is CASSAYSNTGELFF. As DNA, the CDR3 is TGTGCCAGCAGCGCCTACTCGAACACCGGGGAGCTGTTTTTT.

The chain couples TRBV9 to TRBJ2-1, with D possibly matching TRBD2 (5 bases). The V gene's germline CDR1 is SGDLS and CDR2 YYNGEE. Trimming stripped 0 bases from V and 3 bases from J, with 13 bases between. This CDR3 comprises 16 residues. CDR3 amino acids: CASSVDEGSVYNEQFF. The CDR3 nucleotides are TGTGCCAGCAGCGTAGATGAGGGCTCTGTCTACAATGAGCAGTTCTTC.

The V and J genes are TRBV7-8 and TRBJ2-5; the match to TRBD1 covers 7 bases. In germline, CDR1 is SGHVS, CDR2 FQNEAQ. The CDR3 consists of 15 residues. Trimming removed 3 bases from V and 1 base from J; junction bases left unmatched: 5. Here the CDR3 DNA reads TGTGCCAGCAGCTTGACAGGGCCGATCCAAGAGACCCAGTACTTC. Translation gives CASSLTGPIQETQYF.